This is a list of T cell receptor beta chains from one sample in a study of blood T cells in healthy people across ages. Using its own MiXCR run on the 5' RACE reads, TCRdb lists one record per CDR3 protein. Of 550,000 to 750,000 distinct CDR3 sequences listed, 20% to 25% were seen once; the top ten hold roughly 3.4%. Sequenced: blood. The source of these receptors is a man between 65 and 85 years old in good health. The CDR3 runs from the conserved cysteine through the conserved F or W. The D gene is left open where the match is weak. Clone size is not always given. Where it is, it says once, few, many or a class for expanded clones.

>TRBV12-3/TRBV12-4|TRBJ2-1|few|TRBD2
CASSLTPLAGGPNEQFF
TGTGCCAGCAGTCTTACCCCCCTGGCGGGAGGACCCAATGAGCAGTTCTTC
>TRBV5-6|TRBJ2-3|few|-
CASSLFGGAGDTQYF
TGCGCCAGCAGCTTATTCGGGGGCGCAGGGGATACGCAGTATTTT
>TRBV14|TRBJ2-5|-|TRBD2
CASSQGGTSETQYF
TGTGCCAGCAGCCAGGGAGGGACGTCAGAGACCCAGTACTTC
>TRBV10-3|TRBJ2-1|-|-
CAISEFDGEQFF
TGTGCCATCAGTGAGTTCGACGGGGAGCAGTTCTTC
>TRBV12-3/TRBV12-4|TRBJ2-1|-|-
CASSSPLGAGAGRANEQFF
TGTGCCAGCAGTTCCCCCCTTGGAGCAGGAGCAGGGCGGGCCAATGAGCAGTTCTTC
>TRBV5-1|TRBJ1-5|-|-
CASSQGGDQPQHF
TGCGCCAGCAGCCAGGGAGGGGATCAGCCCCAGCATTTT
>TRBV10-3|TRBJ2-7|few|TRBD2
CASTRTSGSDMGFSYEQYF
TGTGCCAGTACCCGGACTAGCGGGAGTGATATGGGATTCTCCTACGAGCAGTACTTC
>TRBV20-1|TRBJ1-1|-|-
CSARSLRGTEAFF
TGCAGTGCTAGGAGTCTGAGAGGGACTGAAGCTTTCTTT
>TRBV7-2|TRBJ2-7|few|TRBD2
CAGSLEGASGSYEQYF
TGTGCCGGCAGCTTAGAAGGGGCTAGCGGGAGTTACGAGCAGTACTTC
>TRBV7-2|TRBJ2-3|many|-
CASSLLGSTGTDTQYF
TGTGCCAGCAGCTTACTAGGGAGCACGGGTACAGATACGCAGTATTTT
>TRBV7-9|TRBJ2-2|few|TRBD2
CTSSVGLAGRDGELFF
TGTACCAGCAGCGTGGGACTAGCGGGAAGGGACGGGGAGCTGTTTTTT
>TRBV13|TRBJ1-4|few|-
CASTKAPETEKLFF
TGTGCCAGCACCAAAGCCCCAGAGACTGAAAAACTGTTTTTT
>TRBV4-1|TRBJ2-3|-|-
CASRQDPVGLLRTDTQYF
TGCGCCAGCAGACAAGACCCGGTTGGGCTCCTCCGCACAGATACGCAGTATTTT
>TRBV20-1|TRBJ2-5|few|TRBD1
CSARDGQVQETQYF
TGCAGTGCTAGAGATGGACAGGTCCAAGAGACCCAGTACTTC
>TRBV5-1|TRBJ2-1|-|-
CASSLAGSREQFF
TGCGCCAGCAGCTTGGCCGGGAGCAGAGAGCAGTTCTTC
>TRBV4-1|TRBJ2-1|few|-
CASSQDPRGRAPYNEQFF
TGCGCCAGCAGCCAAGACCCCCGTGGCAGGGCGCCGTACAATGAGCAGTTCTTC
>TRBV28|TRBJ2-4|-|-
CASSSRAYLDIQYF
TGTGCCAGCAGTTCCAGGGCTTACTTAGACATTCAGTACTTC
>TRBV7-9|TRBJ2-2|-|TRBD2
CASSPPSGRAINTGELFF
TGTGCCAGCAGCCCACCGAGCGGGAGGGCCATAAACACCGGGGAGCTGTTTTTT
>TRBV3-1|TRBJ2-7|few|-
CASSQGAAPSYEQYF
TGTGCCAGCAGCCAAGGGGCAGCGCCCTCCTACGAGCAGTACTTC
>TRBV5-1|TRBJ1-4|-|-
CASSGGGKYEKLFF
TGCGCCAGCAGCGGGGGGGGGAAATATGAAAAACTGTTTTTT
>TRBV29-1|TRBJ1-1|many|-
CSGGGHMNTEAFF
TGCAGCGGTGGAGGGCACATGAACACTGAAGCTTTCTTT
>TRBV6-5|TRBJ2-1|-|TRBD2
CASRTSGIAYNEQFF
TGTGCCAGCCGGACTAGCGGGATTGCCTACAATGAGCAGTTCTTC
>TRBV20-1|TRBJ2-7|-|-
CSAPKRSLSGEQYF
TGCAGTGCCCCGAAGCGGAGTCTTTCGGGGGAGCAGTACTTC
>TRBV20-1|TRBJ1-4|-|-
CSGVLGQASEKLFF
TGCAGTGGGGTGCTCGGGCAGGCTAGTGAAAAACTGTTTTTT
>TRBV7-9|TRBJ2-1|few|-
CASSLGPEEKSYNEQFF
TGTGCCAGCAGCTTAGGCCCGGAGGAGAAGTCCTACAATGAGCAGTTCTTC
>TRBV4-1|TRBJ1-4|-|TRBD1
CASSQVRTGDEKLFF
TGCGCCAGCAGCCAAGTGCGGACAGGGGATGAAAAACTGTTTTTT
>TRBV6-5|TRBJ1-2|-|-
CASSYSVAGSYCYTF
TGTGCCAGCAGTTACTCGGTGGCAGGGAGCTATTGCTACACCTTC
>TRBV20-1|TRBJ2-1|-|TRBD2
CSAPLAGPYNEQFF
TGCAGTGCTCCGCTAGCGGGACCGTACAATGAGCAGTTCTTC
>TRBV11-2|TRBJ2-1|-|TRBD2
CASSLEVSGKGEQFF
TGTGCCAGCAGCTTAGAGGTTAGCGGGAAAGGCGAGCAGTTCTTC
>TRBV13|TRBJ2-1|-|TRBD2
CASRLGLAGADEQFF
TGTGCCAGCCGCTTAGGACTAGCGGGAGCCGATGAGCAGTTCTTC
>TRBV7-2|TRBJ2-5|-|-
CASSLARLGGETQYF
TGTGCCAGCAGCTTAGCGCGGTTGGGTGGAGAGACCCAGTACTTC
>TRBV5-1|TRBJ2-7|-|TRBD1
CASNLRGQGTYEQYF
TGCGCCAGCAACCTACGGGGACAGGGGACCTACGAGCAGTACTTC
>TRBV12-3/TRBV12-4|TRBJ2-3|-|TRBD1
CASNLDRGIGTDTQYF
TGTGCCAGCAACTTGGACAGGGGAATTGGCACAGATACGCAGTATTTT
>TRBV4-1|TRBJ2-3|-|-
CASSQDASYTQYF
TGCGCCAGCAGCCAAGATGCCTCATATACGCAGTATTTT
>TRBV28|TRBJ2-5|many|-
CASSPGARQETQYF
TGTGCCAGCAGCCCCGGAGCGAGACAAGAGACCCAGTACTTC
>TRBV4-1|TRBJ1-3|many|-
CASSQATGSVGNTIYF
TGCGCCAGCAGCCAAGCGACGGGGAGCGTGGGAAACACCATATATTTT
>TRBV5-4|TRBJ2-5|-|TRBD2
CASSLVPAGVQKTQYF
TGTGCCAGCAGCTTGGTTCCAGCGGGGGTTCAAAAGACCCAGTACTTC
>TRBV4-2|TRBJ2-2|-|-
CASSQFLVPGTGELFF
TGTGCCAGCAGCCAATTCCTCGTGCCGGGGACCGGGGAGCTGTTTTTT
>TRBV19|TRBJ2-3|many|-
CASTSGQGTDTQYF
TGTGCCAGTACTAGCGGACAGGGCACAGATACGCAGTATTTT
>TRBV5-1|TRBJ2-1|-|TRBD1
CASSLGQGNDEQFF
TGCGCCAGCAGCTTAGGACAGGGTAACGATGAGCAGTTCTTC
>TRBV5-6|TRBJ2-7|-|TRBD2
CASSLERTSGLYEQYF
TGTGCCAGCAGCTTGGAGCGGACTAGCGGGCTGTACGAGCAGTACTTC
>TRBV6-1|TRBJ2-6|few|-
CASSNRAGANVLTF
TGTGCCAGCAGCAATAGGGCCGGGGCCAACGTCCTGACTTTC
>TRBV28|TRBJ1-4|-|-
CVSSFHATNEKLFF
TGTGTCAGCAGTTTTCATGCAACTAATGAAAAACTGTTTTTT
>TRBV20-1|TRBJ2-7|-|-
CSARDFSSYEQYF
TGCAGTGCTAGAGATTTTTCCTCCTACGAGCAGTACTTC
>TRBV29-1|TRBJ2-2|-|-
CSVGDNYNTGELFF
TGCAGCGTCGGGGACAATTATAACACCGGGGAGCTGTTTTTT
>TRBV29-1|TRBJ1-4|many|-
CSAQDEKLFF
TGCAGCGCCCAGGATGAAAAACTGTTTTTT